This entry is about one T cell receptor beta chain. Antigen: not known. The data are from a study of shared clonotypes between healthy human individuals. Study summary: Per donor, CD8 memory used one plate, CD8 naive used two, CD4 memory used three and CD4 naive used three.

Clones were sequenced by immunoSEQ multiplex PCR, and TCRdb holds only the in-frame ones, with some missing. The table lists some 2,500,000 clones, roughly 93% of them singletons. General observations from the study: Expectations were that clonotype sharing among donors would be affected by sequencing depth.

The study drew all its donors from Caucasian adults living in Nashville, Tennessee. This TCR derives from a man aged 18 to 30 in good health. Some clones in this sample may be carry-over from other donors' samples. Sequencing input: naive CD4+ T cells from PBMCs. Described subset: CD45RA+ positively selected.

The CDR3 is CASSVGSDSYNEQFF. CDR3 bases: TGTGCCAGCAGCGTAGGGTCGGACTCCTACAATGAGCAGTTCTTC. The chain employs TRBV9 and TRBJ2-1; D is undetermined. Germline assignment: CDR1 SGDLS and CDR2 YYNGEE. This CDR3 region has 15 residues. The V end lost 0 bases, the J end lost 0 bases, and 7 bases lay between the germline ends.